Below, 26 T cell receptor beta chains from the same sample are listed, as sequenced in a study of blood T cells in healthy people across ages. Using a J-beta primer mix together with a sample-barcoded 5' primer, a second PCR was run for about 6 to 12 cycles. TCRdb itself ran the 5' RACE reads through MiXCR, one entry per CDR3 protein. Among about 970,000 distinct CDR3 sequences listed, approximately 50% were seen once. Specimen: blood. The receptors shown here come from a woman aged 55-75 years in good health.

The gene calls are TRBV15 and TRBJ2-1; TRBD2 might be the D (6 bases). The last part of the DNA fits TRBJ2-7 better; the J call may be wrong. The germline gives CDR1 LNHNV, CDR2 YYDKDF (reference sequence). This CDR3 contains 15 residues. CDR3 in amino acids: CATSGRMTVNDEQYF. CDR3 nucleotides: TGTGCCACCAGCGGGAGGATGACGGTCAACGATGAGCAGTACTTC.

This clonotype has only a few counts. The gene calls are TRBV5-1 and TRBJ2-5; D is ambiguous. The germline V gene encodes CDR1 SGHRS and CDR2 YFSETQ. The CDR3 has 14 amino acids. V shed 2 bases and J shed 11 bases, with 19 bases lying between them. As DNA, the CDR3 is TGCGCCAGCAGCTTAGGGAACTCCCAGGATGAGCAGTACTTC. It yields the protein CASSLGNSQDEQYF. Based on the CDR3 plus reference TRBV5-1 and TRBJ2-5, the full variable domain is KAGVTQTPRYLIKTRGQQVTLSCSPISGHRSVSWYQQTPGQGLQFLFEYFSETQRNKGNFPGRFSGRQFSNSRSEMNVSTLELGDSALYLCASSLGNSQDEQYFGPGTRLLVL.

This clonotype was counted only a few times. V and J are TRBV6-5 and TRBJ1-1, with D unresolved. V lost 1 base and J 2 bases, leaving 8 bases between the germline ends. Germline values: CDR1 MNHEY, CDR2 SVGAGI. The CDR3 totals 14 residues. This CDR3 is CASSYFGSNTEAFF. For the CDR3, the DNA is TGTGCCAGCAGTTACTTCGGCAGCAACACTGAAGCTTTCTTT.

The gene calls are TRBV2 and TRBJ2-7; 7 bases are a match to TRBD2. The junction had 9 bases not matched to a gene; V was cut back by 4 bases and J by 6 bases. The length of the CDR3 is 14 residues. Germline loops: CDR1 SNHLY, CDR2 FYNNEI. The CDR3 is CASSGRENVLEQYF. CDR3 nucleotide sequence: TGTGCCAGCAGTGGGCGGGAGAACGTTCTCGAGCAGTACTTC.

The chain employs TRBV20-1 and TRBJ2-7; the D gene is possibly TRBD1 (5 bases). In germline, CDR1 is DFQATT, CDR2 SNEGSKA (reference sequence). The CDR3 loop spans 14 amino acids. The V gene lost 0 bases and the J gene lost 4 bases, with 13 bases spanning the gap. The CDR3 DNA follows: TGCAGTGCTAGAGAATTATCTAGGGGTTACGAGCAGTACTTC. It encodes CSARELSRGYEQYF.

The V gene is TRBV27, the J gene TRBJ2-1; tentatively, D is TRBD1 (5 bases). Germline V gene lookup returns CDR1 MNHEY and CDR2 SMNVEV (reference sequence). V was shortened by 3 bases and J by 7 bases, with 16 bases between the two germline ends. The CDR3 extends over 15 amino acids. CDR3 nucleotide sequence: TGTGCCAGCAGTTTTGTCCCCGCAGGGTATAATGAGCAGTTCTTC. Translated, it gives CASSFVPAGYNEQFF.

This clonotype was detected only once. The V call is TRBV4-2, the J call TRBJ2-7, with D possibly being TRBD1 or TRBD2 (7 bases each). Trimming stripped 1 base from V and 8 bases from J, with 15 bases between. The length of the CDR3 is 14 residues. Germline V CDR1 and CDR2: LGHNA, YNFKEQ. The CDR3 DNA sequence: TGTGCCAGCAGCCAAGGGACTAGGGGGCATCAGCAGTACTTC. It translates to CASSQGTRGHQQYF.

This clonotype appeared a few times. The rearrangement joins TRBV27 to TRBJ1-4; a possible D gene is TRBD1 (6 bases). Deletions cut 5 bases from V and 7 bases from J, with 17 bases between. CDR3 length: 15 residues. CDR1 is MNHEY, CDR2 SMNVEV, per germline (reference sequence). In nucleotides, the CDR3 is TGTGCCAGCAGTCCCGGACAGTCGCAGATTGAAAAACTGTTTTTT. Protein: CASSPGQSQIEKLFF.

Regarding this clonotype: This could be a read error, since a much larger clone is one nucleotide away. This sequence joins TRBV28 and TRBJ2-3; D may match TRBD1 or TRBD2 (5 bases each). The CDR3 totals 13 residues. Trimming pared 7 bases from V and 2 bases from J, leaving 10 bases between. Germline V lookup: CDR1 MDHEN, CDR2 SYDVKM. The CDR3 DNA reads as TGTGCCAGCAATTTGGGGGTCACAGATACGCAGTATTTT. This encodes CASNLGVTDTQYF.

This chain links TRBV18 with TRBJ2-7, with TRBD2 matching over 13 bases. J was trimmed by 3 bases and V by 6 bases; bases with no gene match: 8. Germline lookup yields CDR1 KGHSH and CDR2 LQKENI. The CDR3 runs to 16 residues. The CDR3 nucleotides are TGTGCCAGCTCCCTGACTAGCGGGAGGCCACGCTACGAGCAGTACTTC. It codes for CASSLTSGRPRYEQYF.

This clonotype has more than one count but fewer than ten. V usage is TRBV7-7 and J usage is TRBJ2-7; D may be TRBD1 (6 bases). Germline V lookup: CDR1 SSHAT, CDR2 FNYEAQ (reference sequence). The length of the CDR3 is 15 residues. V lost 0 bases and J lost 6, with 15 bases in between. The CDR3 spells CASSLAYTQGCEQYF. In DNA form, the CDR3 reads TGTGCCAGCAGCTTAGCATACACACAGGGTTGCGAGCAGTACTTC.

This chain uses TRBV5-1 with TRBJ2-1; the D is unclear. CDR1 and CDR2 from the germline V gene are SGHRS and YFSETQ. This CDR3 region has 11 residues. The ends were cut back, 6 bases at V and 14 bases at J, with 15 bases in the middle. The CDR3 region is CASKTRRVEFF. As DNA, the CDR3 is TGCGCCAGCAAAACCCGACGGGTGGAGTTCTTC.

The CDR3 is CASRDPRYAGYTF. CDR3 in DNA: TGTGCCAGCAGGGACCCCCGATACGCTGGCTACACCTTC. The chain employs TRBV5-8 and TRBJ1-2; D is unresolved. This CDR3 contains 13 residues. The V and J ends lost 5 bases and 7 bases respectively, with 15 bases between them. Germline V gene sequence: CDR1 SGHTS, CDR2 YDEGEE.

V is TRBV6-5 and J is TRBJ2-4, with a tentative D call TRBD1 (5 bases). The germline V and J ends were trimmed by 8 bases and 10 bases, with 12 bases remaining between them. Germline loops: CDR1 MNHEY, CDR2 SVGAGI. The CDR3 contains 11 residues. The CDR3 nucleotides are TGTGCCAGCGGAACAGGAGAGATTCAGTACTTC. This translates into CASGTGEIQYF.

This rearrangement joins TRBV6-2 or TRBV6-3 to TRBJ2-1; D gene ambiguous. Germline assignment: CDR1 MNHEY and CDR2 SVGEGT. The CDR3 totals 16 residues. V lost 6 bases to trimming and J lost 0 bases, with 15 bases between them. The CDR3 reads CASRSRAADSYNEQFF. For the CDR3, the DNA is TGTGCCAGCAGGTCCAGAGCTGCCGACTCCTACAATGAGCAGTTCTTC.

In the case of this clonotype: An end of the junction differs from the germline gene, which may be a read error. This chain joins TRBV7-9 and TRBJ1-4; possibly TRBD1 for D (6 bases). Germline CDR1 reads SEHNR; CDR2 reads FQNEAQ (reference sequence). The CDR3 has 16 residues. The CDR3, as DNA: TGTGCCAGCAGCCTAGCGGGGGGCAGGCACAATGAAAAACTGTTTTTT. It translates to CASSLAGGRHNEKLFF.

This clonotype showed up just once. The chain recombines TRBV4-1 with TRBJ2-1, with D perhaps TRBD1 (6 bases). The CDR3 covers 14 residues. V was pared by 5 bases and J by 8 bases, with 16 bases between. Germline V gives CDR1 MGHRA, CDR2 YSYEKL. The CDR3 DNA follows: TGCGCCAGCAGCTACCGGGCCAGGGGCGATGAGCAGTTCTTC. Translating gives CASSYRARGDEQFF.

A few counts support this clonotype. This chain uses TRBV29-1 with TRBJ2-1; the D gene is possibly TRBD2 (6 bases). Germline-derived CDR1 and CDR2 are SQVTM and ANQGSEA. V lost 4 bases and J lost 3, with 16 bases in between. There are 15 residues in the CDR3. The CDR3 loop reads CSVGLVLAFYNEQFF. The CDR3 DNA is TGCAGCGTTGGGTTGGTACTAGCATTCTACAATGAGCAGTTCTTC.

A few counts support this clonotype. The rearrangement joins TRBV10-3 to TRBJ2-4; 7 bases map to TRBD2. V shed 2 bases, J shed 14 bases, and the junction held 9 bases outside the gene matches. Per the germline V gene, CDR1 is ENHRY and CDR2 is SYGVKD. CDR3 length equals 13 residues. Here the CDR3 reads CAISERGLPTEYF. The CDR3 DNA reads TGTGCCATCAGTGAGAGGGGACTACCGACCGAGTACTTC.

The rearrangement links TRBV20-1 to TRBJ2-3, with D hard to call. There are 12 residues in the CDR3. Trimming took off 2 bases at V and 6 bases at J, with 9 bases between the two ends. The germline V gene encodes CDR1 DFQATT and CDR2 SNEGSKA (reference sequence). The CDR3 region has the DNA TGCAGTGCTAGAAATATGGGGGATACGCAGTATTTT. Protein product: CSARNMGDTQYF.

J is TRBJ1-5 and V is TRBV27; D not resolved. Deletions cut 0 bases from V and 4 bases from J, with 10 bases between. The germline V gene encodes CDR1 MNHEY and CDR2 SMNVEV (reference sequence). The CDR3 consists of 15 residues. The CDR3 sequence is CASSLSWHRNQPQHF. The CDR3 nucleotides read TGTGCCAGCAGTTTATCATGGCATCGGAATCAGCCCCAGCATTTT.

This chain links TRBV12-3 or TRBV12-4 with TRBJ1-5; 8 bases align to TRBD1. The CDR3 has 13 amino acids. V shed 6 bases, J shed 6 bases, and the junction held 4 bases outside the gene matches. In DNA, the CDR3 is TGTGCCAGCAGACAAACAGGGGGTCAGCCCCAGCATTTT. It encodes CASRQTGGQPQHF.

Remarks on this clonotype: A read error may account for a junction end that differs from germline. The chain recombines TRBV4-1 with TRBJ2-7; a weak D match, TRBD2 (7 bases). In germline, CDR1 is MGHRA, CDR2 YSYEKL. CDR3 length equals 16 residues. DNA for the CDR3: TGCGCCGGCAGCCAAGATCCGGGGGGCCTGTTCTACGAGCAGTACTTC. As protein: CAGSQDPGGLFYEQYF.

This clonotype was detected a few times. The chain links TRBV9 to TRBJ2-5; tentatively, D is TRBD1 or TRBD2 (6 bases each). CDR1 SGDLS and CDR2 YYNGEE come from the germline V gene. The CDR3 sequence is 17 residues long. Trimming left V 0 bases short and J 4 bases short, with 19 bases between. CDR3 in amino acids: CASSVGSQGGFAETQYF. As DNA, the CDR3 is TGTGCCAGCAGCGTAGGGAGCCAAGGGGGGTTTGCAGAGACCCAGTACTTC.

The table lists this clonotype with a few counts. The chain is built from TRBV20-1 and TRBJ2-5; 10 bases align to TRBD2. The tail of the sequence fits TRBJ2-7 better, so the J call may be wrong. This CDR3 has 13 residues. Germline V lookup: CDR1 DFQATT, CDR2 SNEGSKA (reference sequence). The CDR3, as DNA: TGCAGTGCTAAACGACTAGCGGGCTACGAGCAGTACTTC. Encoded protein: CSAKRLAGYEQYF.

This clonotype was detected a few times. The chain has TRBV21-1 and TRBJ2-5. TRBV21-1 is marked as a pseudogene. This CDR3 is 13 amino acids long. CDR3 sequence reads: CASSPKFKETQYF. The CDR3 DNA reads TGTGCCAGCAGCCCTAAATTCAAAGAGACCCAGTACTTC.